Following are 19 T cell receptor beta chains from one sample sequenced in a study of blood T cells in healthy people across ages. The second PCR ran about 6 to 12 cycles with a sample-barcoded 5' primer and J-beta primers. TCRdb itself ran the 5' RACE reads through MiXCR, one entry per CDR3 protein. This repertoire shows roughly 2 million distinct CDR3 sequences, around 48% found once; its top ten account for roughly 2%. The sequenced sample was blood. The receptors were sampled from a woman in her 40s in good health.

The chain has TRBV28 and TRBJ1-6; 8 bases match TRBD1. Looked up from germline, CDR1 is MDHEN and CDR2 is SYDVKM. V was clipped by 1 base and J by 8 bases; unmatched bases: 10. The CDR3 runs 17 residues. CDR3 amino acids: CASSLSQGARLDSPLHF. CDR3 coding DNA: TGTGCCAGCAGTTTATCTCAGGGGGCGCGTTTAGATTCACCCCTCCACTTT.

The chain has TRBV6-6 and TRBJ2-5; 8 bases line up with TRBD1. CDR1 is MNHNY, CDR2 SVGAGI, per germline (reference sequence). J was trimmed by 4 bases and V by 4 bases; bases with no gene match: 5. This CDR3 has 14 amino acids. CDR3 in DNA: TGTGCCAGCAGTTTACAGGGGGGTCTAGAGACCCAGTACTTC. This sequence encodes CASSLQGGLETQYF.

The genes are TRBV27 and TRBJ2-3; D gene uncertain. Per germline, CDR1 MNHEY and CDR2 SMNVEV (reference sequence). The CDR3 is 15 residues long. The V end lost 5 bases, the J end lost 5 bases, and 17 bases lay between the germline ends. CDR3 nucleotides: TGTGCCAGCAGTCTAAACTTTCCTTCCCGAGATACGCAGTATTTT. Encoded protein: CASSLNFPSRDTQYF.

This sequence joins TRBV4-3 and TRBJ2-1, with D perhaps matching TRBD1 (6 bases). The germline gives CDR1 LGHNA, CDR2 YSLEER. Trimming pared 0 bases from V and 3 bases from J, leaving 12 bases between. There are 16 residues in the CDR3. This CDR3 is CASSQDARGRYNEQFF. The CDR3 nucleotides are TGCGCCAGCAGCCAAGATGCCAGGGGCCGCTACAATGAGCAGTTCTTC.

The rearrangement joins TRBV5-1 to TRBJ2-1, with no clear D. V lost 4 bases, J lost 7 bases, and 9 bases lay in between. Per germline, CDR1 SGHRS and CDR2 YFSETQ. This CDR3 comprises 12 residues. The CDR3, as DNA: TGCGCCAGCAGCGCCATAGGGAATGAGCAGTTCTTC. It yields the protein CASSAIGNEQFF.

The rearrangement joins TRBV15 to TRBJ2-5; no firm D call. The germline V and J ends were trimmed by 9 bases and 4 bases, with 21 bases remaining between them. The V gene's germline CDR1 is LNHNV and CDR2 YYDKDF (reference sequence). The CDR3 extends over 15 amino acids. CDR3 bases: TGTGCCACGGCGACTTCCGTTGCCTCATTAGAGACCCAGTACTTC. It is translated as CATATSVASLETQYF.

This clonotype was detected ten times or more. CDR3 in DNA: TGTGCCATCAGTGGGGGACACAATTCACCCCTCCACTTT. Its protein is CAISGGHNSPLHF. V gene TRBV10-3 combines with J gene TRBJ1-6; maybe TRBD1 (6 bases). V lost 4 bases, J lost 7 bases, and 8 bases lay in between. This CDR3 has 13 amino acids. Germline V CDR1 and CDR2: ENHRY, SYGVKD.

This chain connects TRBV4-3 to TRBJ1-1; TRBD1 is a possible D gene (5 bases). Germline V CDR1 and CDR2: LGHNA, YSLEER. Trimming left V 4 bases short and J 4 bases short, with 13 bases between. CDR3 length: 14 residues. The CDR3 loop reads CASSLQTGTTEAFF. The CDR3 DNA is TGCGCCAGCAGCCTTCAAACCGGGACCACTGAAGCTTTCTTT.

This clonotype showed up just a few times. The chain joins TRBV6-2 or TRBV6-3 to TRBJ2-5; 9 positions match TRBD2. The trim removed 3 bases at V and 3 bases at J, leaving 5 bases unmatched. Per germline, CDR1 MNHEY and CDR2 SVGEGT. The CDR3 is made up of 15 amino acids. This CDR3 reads CASSYPAGGEETQYF. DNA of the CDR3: TGTGCCAGCAGTTATCCAGCGGGGGGAGAAGAGACCCAGTACTTC.

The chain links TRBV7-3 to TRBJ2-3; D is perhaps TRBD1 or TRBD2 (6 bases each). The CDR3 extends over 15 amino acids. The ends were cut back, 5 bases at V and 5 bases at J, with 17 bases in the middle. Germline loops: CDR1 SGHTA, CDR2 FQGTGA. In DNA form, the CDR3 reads TGTGCCAGCAGCGGCCCACCGGGGGCAATAGATACGCAGTATTTT. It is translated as CASSGPPGAIDTQYF.

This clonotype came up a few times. The CDR3 DNA reads TGTGCCAGCATTGGGGCCTCGGGGTATGGCTACACCTTC. Translated, it gives CASIGASGYGYTF. The chain employs TRBV28 and TRBJ1-2, with TRBD1 as a possible D gene (5 bases). V dropped 7 bases and J dropped 5 bases, with 14 bases sitting between them. CDR1 is MDHEN, CDR2 SYDVKM, per germline. CDR3 length: 13 residues.

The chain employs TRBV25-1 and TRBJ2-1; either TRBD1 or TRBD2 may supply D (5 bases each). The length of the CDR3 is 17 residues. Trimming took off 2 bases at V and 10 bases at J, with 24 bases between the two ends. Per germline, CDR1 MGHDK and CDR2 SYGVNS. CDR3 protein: CASSEGGVGWTLKEQFF. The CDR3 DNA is TGTGCCAGCAGTGAAGGGGGAGTTGGTTGGACACTCAAGGAGCAGTTCTTC.

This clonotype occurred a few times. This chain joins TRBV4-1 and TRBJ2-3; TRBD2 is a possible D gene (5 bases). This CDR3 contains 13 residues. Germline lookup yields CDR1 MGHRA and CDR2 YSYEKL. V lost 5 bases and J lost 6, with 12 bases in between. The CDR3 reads CASSGREGDTQYF. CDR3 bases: TGCGCCAGCAGCGGGAGAGAGGGCGATACGCAGTATTTT.

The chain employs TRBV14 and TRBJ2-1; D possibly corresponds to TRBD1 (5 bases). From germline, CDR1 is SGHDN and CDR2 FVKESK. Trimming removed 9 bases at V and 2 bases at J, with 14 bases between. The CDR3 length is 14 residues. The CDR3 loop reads CASSGAYAYNEQFF. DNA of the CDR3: TGTGCCAGTTCTGGGGCGTACGCCTACAATGAGCAGTTCTTC.

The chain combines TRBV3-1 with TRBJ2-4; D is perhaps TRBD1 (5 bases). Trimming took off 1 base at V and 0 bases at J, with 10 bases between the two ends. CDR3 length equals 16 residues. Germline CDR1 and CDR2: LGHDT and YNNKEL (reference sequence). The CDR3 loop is CASSQARQIAKNIQYF. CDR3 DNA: TGTGCCAGCAGCCAAGCGAGACAGATAGCCAAAAACATTCAGTACTTC.

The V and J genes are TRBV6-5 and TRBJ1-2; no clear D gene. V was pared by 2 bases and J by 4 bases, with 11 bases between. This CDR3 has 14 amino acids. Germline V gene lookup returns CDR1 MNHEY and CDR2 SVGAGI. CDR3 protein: CASSYEGGSYGYTF. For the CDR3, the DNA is TGTGCCAGCAGTTACGAGGGTGGGAGCTATGGCTACACCTTC.

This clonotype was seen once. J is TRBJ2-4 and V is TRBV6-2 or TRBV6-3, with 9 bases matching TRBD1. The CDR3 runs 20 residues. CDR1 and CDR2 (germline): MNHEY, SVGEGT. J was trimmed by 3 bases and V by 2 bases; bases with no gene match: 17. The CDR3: CASSYPRGQGQHQGKNIQYF. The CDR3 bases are TGTGCCAGCAGTTACCCCAGAGGACAGGGGCAACACCAAGGCAAAAACATTCAGTACTTC.

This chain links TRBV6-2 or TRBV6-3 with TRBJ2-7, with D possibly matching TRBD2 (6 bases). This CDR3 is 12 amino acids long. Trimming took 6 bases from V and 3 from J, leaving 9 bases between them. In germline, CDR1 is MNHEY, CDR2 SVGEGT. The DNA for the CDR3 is TGTGCCAGCAGGGAGGGAATCTACGAGCAGTACTTC. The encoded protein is CASREGIYEQYF.

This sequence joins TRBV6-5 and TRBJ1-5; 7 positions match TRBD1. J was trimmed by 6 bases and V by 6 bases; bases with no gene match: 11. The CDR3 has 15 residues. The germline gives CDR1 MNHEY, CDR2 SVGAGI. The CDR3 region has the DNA TGTGCCAGCAGGCTTCGACAGGGAAAGAGTCAGCCCCAGCATTTT. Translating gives CASRLRQGKSQPQHF.